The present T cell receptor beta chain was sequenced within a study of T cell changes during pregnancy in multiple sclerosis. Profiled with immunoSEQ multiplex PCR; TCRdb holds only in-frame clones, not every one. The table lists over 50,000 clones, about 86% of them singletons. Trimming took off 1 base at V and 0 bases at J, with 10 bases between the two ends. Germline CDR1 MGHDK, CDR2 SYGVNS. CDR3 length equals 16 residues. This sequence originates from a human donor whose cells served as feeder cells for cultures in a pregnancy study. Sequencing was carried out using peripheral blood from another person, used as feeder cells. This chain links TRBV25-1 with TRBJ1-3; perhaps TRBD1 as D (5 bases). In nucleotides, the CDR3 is TGTGCCAGCAGTGAATGGGGAGACAGCTCTGGAAACACCATATATTTT. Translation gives CASSEWGDSSGNTIYF.